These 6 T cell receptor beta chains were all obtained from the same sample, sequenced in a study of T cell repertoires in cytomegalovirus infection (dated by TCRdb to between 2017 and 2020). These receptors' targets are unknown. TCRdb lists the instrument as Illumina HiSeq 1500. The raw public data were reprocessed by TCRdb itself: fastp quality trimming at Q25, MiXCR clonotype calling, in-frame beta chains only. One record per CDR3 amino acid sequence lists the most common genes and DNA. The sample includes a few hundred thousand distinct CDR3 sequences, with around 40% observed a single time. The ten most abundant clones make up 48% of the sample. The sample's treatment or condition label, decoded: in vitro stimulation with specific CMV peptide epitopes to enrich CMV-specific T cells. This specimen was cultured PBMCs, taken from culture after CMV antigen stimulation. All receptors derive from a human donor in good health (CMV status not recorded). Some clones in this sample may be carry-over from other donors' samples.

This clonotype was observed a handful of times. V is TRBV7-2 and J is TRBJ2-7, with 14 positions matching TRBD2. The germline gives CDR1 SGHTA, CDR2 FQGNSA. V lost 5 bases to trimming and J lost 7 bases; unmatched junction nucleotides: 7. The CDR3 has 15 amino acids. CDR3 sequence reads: CASSPRLAGGHEQYF. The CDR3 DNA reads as TGTGCCAGCAGCCCACGACTAGCGGGGGGGCATGAGCAGTACTTC.

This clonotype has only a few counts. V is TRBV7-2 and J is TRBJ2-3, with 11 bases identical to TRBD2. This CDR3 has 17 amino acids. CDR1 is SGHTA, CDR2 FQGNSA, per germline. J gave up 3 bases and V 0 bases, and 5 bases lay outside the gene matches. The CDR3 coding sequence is TGTGCCAGCAGCTTAGCGCAAACTAGCGGGAGAACAGATACGCAGTATTTT. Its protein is CASSLAQTSGRTDTQYF. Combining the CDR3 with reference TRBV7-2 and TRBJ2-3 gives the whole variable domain GAGVSQSPSNKVTEKGKDVELRCDPISGHTALYWYRQSLGQGLEFLIYFQGNSAPDKSGLPSDRFSAERTGGSVSTLTIQRTQQEDSAVYLCASSLAQTSGRTDTQYFGPGTRLTVL.

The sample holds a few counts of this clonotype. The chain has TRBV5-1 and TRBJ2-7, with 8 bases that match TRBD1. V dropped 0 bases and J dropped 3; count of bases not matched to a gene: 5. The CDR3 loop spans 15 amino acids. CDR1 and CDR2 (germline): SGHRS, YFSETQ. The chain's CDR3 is CASSLAGGQVYEQYF. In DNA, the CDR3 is TGCGCCAGCAGCTTGGCCGGGGGACAGGTCTACGAGCAGTACTTC.

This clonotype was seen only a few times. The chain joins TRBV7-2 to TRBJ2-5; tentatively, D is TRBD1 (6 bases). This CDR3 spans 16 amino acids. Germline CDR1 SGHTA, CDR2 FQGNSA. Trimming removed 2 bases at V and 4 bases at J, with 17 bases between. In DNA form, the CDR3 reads TGTGCCAGCAGCTTAATCCCCGGACAGCAGGGAGAGACCCAGTACTTC. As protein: CASSLIPGQQGETQYF.

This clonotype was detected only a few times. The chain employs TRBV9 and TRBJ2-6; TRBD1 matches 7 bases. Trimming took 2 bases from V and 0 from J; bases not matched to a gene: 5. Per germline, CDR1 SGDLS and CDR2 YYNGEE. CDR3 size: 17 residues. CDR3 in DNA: TGTGCCAGCAGCGTCACCGGGACAGTCTCTGGGGCCAACGTCCTGACTTTC. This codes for CASSVTGTVSGANVLTF.

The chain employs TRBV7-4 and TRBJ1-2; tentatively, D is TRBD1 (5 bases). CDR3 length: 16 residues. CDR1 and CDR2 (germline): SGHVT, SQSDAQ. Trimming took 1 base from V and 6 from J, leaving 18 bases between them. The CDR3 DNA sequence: TGTGCCAGCAGCTTAGGGGACTCAGGCTCCAGGGATGGCTACACCTTC. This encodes CASSLGDSGSRDGYTF.